The source of this T cell receptor (beta chain) is a study of blood T cell repertoires in COVID-19. Study context: Samples representing acute and convalescent COVID-19 were sourced from the United States, Italy and Spain. T cells, B-cell-depleted T cells, or PBMCs provided the cDNA or gDNA that served as material.

In the original analysis: Estimation of nucleated cell counts relied on the amplification of reference gene primers. Clones were sequenced by immunoSEQ multiplex PCR, and TCRdb holds only the in-frame ones, with some missing. V and J calls and clone size are copied from that table; D and trimming were computed from the DNA. The sample consists of about 190,000 clones, approximately 81% of them appearing once. Germline assignment: CDR1 LNHNV and CDR2 YYDKDF (reference sequence). The CDR3 extends over 15 amino acids. Trimming cost V 0 bases and J 7 bases, with 15 bases left between them. The sequence was obtained from a woman aged 80 or older with acute or convalescent COVID-19. The genes are TRBV15 and TRBJ1-2; D remains unclear. Sequencing was performed on peripheral blood. The CDR3 loop reads CATSRDRANLGGYTF. For the CDR3, the DNA is TGTGCCACCAGCAGAGATAGAGCCAATCTAGGTGGCTACACCTTC.